Reported below is one T cell receptor (beta chain). This sample is drawn from a study of control samples from healthy donors and cancer patients. The ends were cut back, 5 bases at V and 2 bases at J, with 16 bases in the middle. CDR1 is SEHNR, CDR2 FQNEAQ, per germline (reference sequence). The CDR3 length is 16 residues. Sequencing was performed with immunoSEQ multiplex PCR; in TCRdb, only in-frame clones are kept and a portion is missing. The top ten clones hold around 9.3% of a sample with around 150,000 clones, just under 95% of them seen once. The TCR originated in a woman aged 40-49 years in good health. Sequences were obtained from blood. The rearrangement uses TRBV7-9 and TRBJ1-5; perhaps TRBD1 as D (5 bases). CDR3 nucleotides: TGTGCCAGCAGCCCTCGTGAGGGGATTGGCAATCAGCCCCAGCATTTT. This encodes CASSPREGIGNQPQHF. The whole variable domain, filled in from reference TRBV7-9 and TRBJ1-5, reads DTGVSQNPRHKITKRGQNVTFRCDPISEHNRLYWYRQTLGQGPEFLTYFQNEAQLEKSRLLSDRFSAERPKGSFSTLEIQRTEQGDSAMYLCASSPREGIGNQPQHFGDGTRLSIL.